The table lists the clone carrying this TCR beta chain with a count of one. Antigen: not known. The sample belongs to a study of cytomegalovirus exposure and HLA in healthy donors. The CDR3 totals 15 residues. Losses at the gene ends were 6 bases for V and 5 bases for J; bases not matched to a gene: 4. The germline V gene has CDR1 SQVTM and CDR2 ANQGSEA. PCR involved 60 Vbeta and 13 Jbeta primers. Method: immunoSEQ multiplex PCR; TCRdb's copy keeps in-frame clones and lacks some. The table has about 150,000 clones, around 82% seen once. Findings of the study overall: Association of 15,000 to 20,000 TCR beta sequences with HLA alleles was found at 0.05 false discovery rate in a later analysis. An apparent linkage of common viral pathogens to several of the most significant clusters emerged in a later analysis.

This chain joins TRBV29-1 and TRBJ2-2; 15 nucleotides line up with TRBD2. This clonotype was sampled from a woman in her 40s in good health and CMV-seropositive. The sample comprised PBMCs. The CDR3 reads CSVGLAGGKTGELFF. The CDR3 nucleotides read TGCAGCGTCGGACTAGCGGGAGGGAAAACCGGGGAGCTGTTTTTT.